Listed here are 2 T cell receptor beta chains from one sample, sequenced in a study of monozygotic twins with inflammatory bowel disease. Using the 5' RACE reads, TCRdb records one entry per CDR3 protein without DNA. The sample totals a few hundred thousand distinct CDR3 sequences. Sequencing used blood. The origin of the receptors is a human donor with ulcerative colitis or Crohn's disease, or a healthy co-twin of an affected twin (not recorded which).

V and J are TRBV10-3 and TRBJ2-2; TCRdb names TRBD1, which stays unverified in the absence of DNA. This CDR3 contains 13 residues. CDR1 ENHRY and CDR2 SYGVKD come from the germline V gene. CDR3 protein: CAISGQVTGELFF.

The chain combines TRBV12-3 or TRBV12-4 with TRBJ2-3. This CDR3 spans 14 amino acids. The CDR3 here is CASSLGTSRDTQYF.